The rows below give T cell receptor beta chains drawn from one sample of a study of T cells in Graves' hyperthyroidism and ophthalmopathy. TCRdb itself ran the multiplex PCR reads through MiXCR, one entry per CDR3 protein. The table lists 490,000 or so distinct CDR3 sequences, approximately 16% of them singletons. The sample taken for sequencing was blood. The receptors derive from a woman aged 30 to 39 with Graves' ophthalmopathy. CDR3s include the opening cysteine and the closing phenylalanine or tryptophan. Each record gives: clone size, D gene, J gene, V gene, CDR3 DNA, CDR3 protein. The D gene is left open where the match is weak. For some rows the clone size is stated as once, few or many, or as a class when expanded; others skip it.

abundance: few
d_gene: -
j_gene: TRBJ2-7
v_gene: TRBV4-3
CDR3nt: TGCGCCAGCAGCCAAGATGAGGGCGGTCCGGCGGTTTTCGAGCAGTACTTC
CDR3aa: CASSQDEGGPAVFEQYF

abundance: -
d_gene: TRBD1
j_gene: TRBJ2-7
v_gene: TRBV7-9
CDR3nt: TGTGCCAGCGGGGGACAGGGGACAATCCACGAGCAGTACTTC
CDR3aa: CASGGQGTIHEQYF

abundance: few
d_gene: TRBD1
j_gene: TRBJ2-3
v_gene: TRBV12-3/TRBV12-4
CDR3nt: TGTGCCAGCTCAGACAGGGGAACAGGTACGCAGTATTTT
CDR3aa: CASSDRGTGTQYF

abundance: -
d_gene: -
j_gene: TRBJ2-5
v_gene: TRBV6-1
CDR3nt: TGTGCCAGCAGTGTGGATTTTGAGACCCAGTACTTC
CDR3aa: CASSVDFETQYF

abundance: -
d_gene: -
j_gene: TRBJ2-3
v_gene: TRBV27
CDR3nt: TGTGCCAGCAGTCCCCCCCGGACCTGGGCAGATACGCAGTATTTT
CDR3aa: CASSPPRTWADTQYF

abundance: -
d_gene: -
j_gene: TRBJ1-5
v_gene: TRBV6-1
CDR3nt: TGTGCCAGCAGGTACAGTTGGAGCAATCAGCCCCAGCATTTT
CDR3aa: CASRYSWSNQPQHF

abundance: -
d_gene: -
j_gene: TRBJ2-3
v_gene: TRBV11-2
CDR3nt: TGTGCCAGCAGCTCACCTAGCGATCCCACAGATACGCAGTATTTT
CDR3aa: CASSSPSDPTDTQYF

abundance: many
d_gene: TRBD2
j_gene: TRBJ2-1
v_gene: TRBV5-1
CDR3nt: TGCGCCAGCAGCTTGGTCTCGGGAGGTTATAATGAGCAGTTCTTC
CDR3aa: CASSLVSGGYNEQFF

abundance: -
d_gene: -
j_gene: TRBJ2-3
v_gene: TRBV10-3
CDR3nt: TGTGCCATCAGTGCGCCGGGGACGGATACGCAGTATTTT
CDR3aa: CAISAPGTDTQYF

abundance: few
d_gene: -
j_gene: TRBJ2-1
v_gene: TRBV9
CDR3nt: TGTGCCAGCAGCGCTCGGGAGTCTGGCAATGAGCAGTTCTTC
CDR3aa: CASSARESGNEQFF

abundance: -
d_gene: TRBD2
j_gene: TRBJ2-3
v_gene: TRBV29-1
CDR3nt: TGCAGCGTTGAAAGGGTGTTCCGGACTAGCGGTTTTCGCACAGATACGCAGTATTTT
CDR3aa: CSVERVFRTSGFRTDTQYF

abundance: -
d_gene: TRBD1
j_gene: TRBJ2-7
v_gene: TRBV18
CDR3nt: TGTGCCAGCTCACCCCAGGGGTCCAGGGGGATCTACGAGCAGTACTTC
CDR3aa: CASSPQGSRGIYEQYF

abundance: few
d_gene: -
j_gene: TRBJ1-3
v_gene: TRBV28
CDR3nt: TGTGCCAGCAGTTGGTTCAGCTCTGGAAACACCATATATTTT
CDR3aa: CASSWFSSGNTIYF

abundance: many
d_gene: TRBD2
j_gene: TRBJ2-3
v_gene: TRBV12-3/TRBV12-4
CDR3nt: TGTGCCAGCAATGCTAGCGGGAAACGAGATACGCAGTATTTT
CDR3aa: CASNASGKRDTQYF

abundance: many
d_gene: TRBD2
j_gene: TRBJ2-3
v_gene: TRBV2
CDR3nt: TGTGCCAGCAGTGTATCGGGGGGAAGTACAGATACGCAGTATTTT
CDR3aa: CASSVSGGSTDTQYF

abundance: -
d_gene: TRBD1
j_gene: TRBJ1-3
v_gene: TRBV10-3
CDR3nt: TGTGCCATCAGTGACCTGGGACAGTCCTCTGGAAACACCATATATTTT
CDR3aa: CAISDLGQSSGNTIYF

abundance: many
d_gene: -
j_gene: TRBJ2-4
v_gene: TRBV12-3/TRBV12-4
CDR3nt: TGTGCCAGCAGTCTAGGGGGACTAGCCAAAAACATTCAGTACTTC
CDR3aa: CASSLGGLAKNIQYF

abundance: few
d_gene: TRBD1
j_gene: TRBJ2-1
v_gene: TRBV9
CDR3nt: TGTGCCAGCAGGCCACCGGGACAGGGAAATGAGCAGTTCTTC
CDR3aa: CASRPPGQGNEQFF

abundance: -
d_gene: -
j_gene: TRBJ2-3
v_gene: TRBV6-1
CDR3nt: TGTGCCAGCAGTGAAGAAGGCCCCGCGGGCGCGTCAGATACGCAGTATTTT
CDR3aa: CASSEEGPAGASDTQYF

abundance: -
d_gene: TRBD2
j_gene: TRBJ2-1
v_gene: TRBV7-8
CDR3nt: TGTGCCAGCAGCGTGGGGACTAGCGGGGCAGATGAGCAGTTCTTC
CDR3aa: CASSVGTSGADEQFF

abundance: -
d_gene: -
j_gene: TRBJ2-2
v_gene: TRBV5-6
CDR3nt: TGTGCCAGCAGCTTCGGTACGACTAATTCCGGGGAGCTGTTTTTT
CDR3aa: CASSFGTTNSGELFF

abundance: many
d_gene: TRBD2
j_gene: TRBJ2-1
v_gene: TRBV13
CDR3nt: TGTGCCAGCAGCTTAGCGCCGGTAGCGGGAGGGGGTGAGCAGTTCTTC
CDR3aa: CASSLAPVAGGGEQFF

abundance: few
d_gene: -
j_gene: TRBJ2-7
v_gene: TRBV5-6
CDR3nt: TGTGCCAGCAGCTTTGGTACTCCCCTCTACGAGCAGTACTTC
CDR3aa: CASSFGTPLYEQYF

abundance: many
d_gene: -
j_gene: TRBJ2-1
v_gene: TRBV5-1
CDR3nt: TGCGCCAGCAGCTTCGGGCAGGGTTTCGATGAGCAGTTCTTC
CDR3aa: CASSFGQGFDEQFF

abundance: few
d_gene: -
j_gene: TRBJ1-1
v_gene: TRBV19
CDR3nt: TGTGCCAGTAGTCCATCCTTGGACACTGAAGCTTTCTTT
CDR3aa: CASSPSLDTEAFF

abundance: -
d_gene: TRBD1
j_gene: TRBJ2-2
v_gene: TRBV5-1
CDR3nt: TGCGCCAGCAGCCCCGGACAGGGAATCGGGGAGCTGTTTTTT
CDR3aa: CASSPGQGIGELFF

abundance: many
d_gene: -
j_gene: TRBJ2-1
v_gene: TRBV11-2
CDR3nt: TGTGCCAGCACCAATACGAATGAGCAGTTCTTC
CDR3aa: CASTNTNEQFF

abundance: few
d_gene: TRBD1
j_gene: TRBJ1-4
v_gene: TRBV20-1
CDR3nt: TGCAGTGCTCTCCCGGGACAGGGGAGGCTAGTTAATGAAAAACTGTTTTTT
CDR3aa: CSALPGQGRLVNEKLFF

abundance: few
d_gene: -
j_gene: TRBJ1-1
v_gene: TRBV19
CDR3nt: TGTGCCAGTAGTTGGAGGAAAGGAGGAACTGAAGCTTTCTTT
CDR3aa: CASSWRKGGTEAFF

abundance: -
d_gene: -
j_gene: TRBJ1-1
v_gene: TRBV30
CDR3nt: TGTGCCTGGAGCCCCCTCAGGGGCACTGAAGCTTTCTTT
CDR3aa: CAWSPLRGTEAFF

abundance: few
d_gene: -
j_gene: TRBJ1-6
v_gene: TRBV28
CDR3nt: TGTGCCAGCAGTTTATGGGGCGCAGTCTATAATTCACCCCTCCACTTT
CDR3aa: CASSLWGAVYNSPLHF

abundance: -
d_gene: -
j_gene: TRBJ2-1
v_gene: TRBV27
CDR3nt: TGTGCCAGCAGTTTCTGGGCCCTAGTGTCCAATGAGCAGTTCTTC
CDR3aa: CASSFWALVSNEQFF

abundance: many
d_gene: -
j_gene: TRBJ1-5
v_gene: TRBV2
CDR3nt: TGTGCCAGCCGATCATTGGGGGATGGTCAGCCCCAGCATTTT
CDR3aa: CASRSLGDGQPQHF

abundance: -
d_gene: -
j_gene: TRBJ1-4
v_gene: TRBV6-2/TRBV6-3
CDR3nt: TGTGCCAGCAGTTCGGACCTTAATGAAAAACTGTTTTTT
CDR3aa: CASSSDLNEKLFF

abundance: many
d_gene: TRBD1
j_gene: TRBJ2-5
v_gene: TRBV7-6
CDR3nt: TGTGCCAGCAGCCTCTTGGGGGGGACAGGGAGAAAGACCCAGTACTTC
CDR3aa: CASSLLGGTGRKTQYF

abundance: few
d_gene: -
j_gene: TRBJ2-4
v_gene: TRBV6-1
CDR3nt: TGTGCCAGCATCGGGATGGGGGGCCTCACCAAAAACATTCAGTACTTC
CDR3aa: CASIGMGGLTKNIQYF

abundance: many
d_gene: TRBD2
j_gene: TRBJ2-5
v_gene: TRBV2
CDR3nt: TGTGCCAGCAGTGAACCCCTAGCGGGAGGCCCAGAGACCCAGTACTTC
CDR3aa: CASSEPLAGGPETQYF

abundance: many
d_gene: TRBD1
j_gene: TRBJ2-7
v_gene: TRBV6-1
CDR3nt: TGTGCCAGCAGGAGACAGGGGGCCTACGAGCAGTACTTC
CDR3aa: CASRRQGAYEQYF

abundance: -
d_gene: -
j_gene: TRBJ1-2
v_gene: TRBV29-1
CDR3nt: TGCAGCGTTAATGCCGGGGGTGGCTACACCTTC
CDR3aa: CSVNAGGGYTF

abundance: -
d_gene: -
j_gene: TRBJ1-1
v_gene: TRBV7-9
CDR3nt: TGTGCCAGCAGCTTAGCGGTAGGAACCACTGAAGCTTTCTTT
CDR3aa: CASSLAVGTTEAFF

abundance: -
d_gene: TRBD1
j_gene: TRBJ2-7
v_gene: TRBV2
CDR3nt: TGTGCCAGCAGTGAAGCCCGGGCAGGGGGAGAATACGAGCAGTACTTC
CDR3aa: CASSEARAGGEYEQYF

abundance: many
d_gene: -
j_gene: TRBJ2-1
v_gene: TRBV27
CDR3nt: TGTGCCAGCAGTCCTTCCTTTGGGGGGTTTTACAATGAGCAGTTCTTC
CDR3aa: CASSPSFGGFYNEQFF

abundance: few
d_gene: TRBD1
j_gene: TRBJ1-6
v_gene: TRBV6-1
CDR3nt: TGTGCCAGCAGTGAGAGTTACAGGGGATTGGATTCACCCCTCCACTTT
CDR3aa: CASSESYRGLDSPLHF

abundance: few
d_gene: -
j_gene: TRBJ2-2
v_gene: TRBV7-3
CDR3nt: TGTGCCAGCAGCCCCCTTAATGGTAGGGCGAACACCGGGGAGCTGTTTTTT
CDR3aa: CASSPLNGRANTGELFF

abundance: -
d_gene: TRBD2
j_gene: TRBJ2-7
v_gene: TRBV5-1
CDR3nt: TGCGCCAGCAGCTTGGTTTGGGCTAGCGGGAGCTCAATGGGTTCCGAGCAGTACTTC
CDR3aa: CASSLVWASGSSMGSEQYF

abundance: -
d_gene: TRBD1
j_gene: TRBJ1-6
v_gene: TRBV7-9
CDR3nt: TGTGCCAGCAGCCTCGGACAGGGGCTTTCACCCCTCCACTTT
CDR3aa: CASSLGQGLSPLHF

abundance: many
d_gene: TRBD2
j_gene: TRBJ2-1
v_gene: TRBV18
CDR3nt: TGTGCCAGCTCACCACCGGGAGGGACTTACAATGAGCAGTTCTTC
CDR3aa: CASSPPGGTYNEQFF

abundance: -
d_gene: TRBD2
j_gene: TRBJ2-7
v_gene: TRBV20-1
CDR3nt: TGCAGTGCTCCGATGACTAGCTCTGCCTACGGGCAGTACTTC
CDR3aa: CSAPMTSSAYGQYF

abundance: many
d_gene: -
j_gene: TRBJ2-7
v_gene: TRBV7-2
CDR3nt: TGTGCCAGCAGCACCATGGACGAGCAGTACTTC
CDR3aa: CASSTMDEQYF

abundance: -
d_gene: -
j_gene: TRBJ2-6
v_gene: TRBV19
CDR3nt: TGTGCCAGTATTATGGCTGGGGCCAACGTCCTGACTTTC
CDR3aa: CASIMAGANVLTF

abundance: -
d_gene: TRBD1
j_gene: TRBJ2-3
v_gene: TRBV19
CDR3nt: TGTGCCAGTAGTACCCGGACAGGAAGCACAGATACGCAGTATTTT
CDR3aa: CASSTRTGSTDTQYF

abundance: few
d_gene: -
j_gene: TRBJ2-7
v_gene: TRBV3-1
CDR3nt: TGTGCCAGCAGCCCCGTAGGGGGGACGGGGTCCTACGAGCAGTACTTC
CDR3aa: CASSPVGGTGSYEQYF

abundance: many
d_gene: -
j_gene: TRBJ2-5
v_gene: TRBV7-2
CDR3nt: TGTGCCAGCAGCTTAACGACAGAGACCCAGTACTTC
CDR3aa: CASSLTTETQYF

abundance: few
d_gene: TRBD1
j_gene: TRBJ1-2
v_gene: TRBV5-1
CDR3nt: TGCGCCAGCAGCCAGGGCACAGGGGTACTAAACTATGGCTACACCTTC
CDR3aa: CASSQGTGVLNYGYTF

abundance: many
d_gene: TRBD1
j_gene: TRBJ1-3
v_gene: TRBV30
CDR3nt: TGTGCCCGGGACAGTGGAAACACCATATATTTT
CDR3aa: CARDSGNTIYF

abundance: many
d_gene: -
j_gene: TRBJ2-7
v_gene: TRBV20-1
CDR3nt: TGCAGTGCTAGTGCTAACTACGAGCAGTACTTC
CDR3aa: CSASANYEQYF

abundance: -
d_gene: TRBD1
j_gene: TRBJ2-3
v_gene: TRBV7-3
CDR3nt: TGTGCCAGCAGCCCCGGGACAGGGGTAGGAGATACGCAGTATTTT
CDR3aa: CASSPGTGVGDTQYF

abundance: many
d_gene: -
j_gene: TRBJ2-7
v_gene: TRBV25-1
CDR3nt: TGTGCCAGCAGTGATTGGGGGATGACAGGATTGGGCTACGAGCAGTACTTC
CDR3aa: CASSDWGMTGLGYEQYF

abundance: few
d_gene: -
j_gene: TRBJ2-2
v_gene: TRBV27
CDR3nt: TGTGCCAGCAGTCCCCCGGAAACCGGGGAGCTGTTTTTT
CDR3aa: CASSPPETGELFF